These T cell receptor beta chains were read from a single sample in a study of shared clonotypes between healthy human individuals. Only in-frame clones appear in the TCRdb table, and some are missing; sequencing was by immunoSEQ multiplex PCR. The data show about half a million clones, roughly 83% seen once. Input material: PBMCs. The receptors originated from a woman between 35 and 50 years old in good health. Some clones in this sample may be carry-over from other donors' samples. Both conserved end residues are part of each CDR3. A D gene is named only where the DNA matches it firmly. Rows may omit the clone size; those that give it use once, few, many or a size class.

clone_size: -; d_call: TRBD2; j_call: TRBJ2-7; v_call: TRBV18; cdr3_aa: CASALAGVLEQYF; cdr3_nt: TGTGCCAGCGCCTTAGCGGGAGTACTCGAGCAGTACTTC
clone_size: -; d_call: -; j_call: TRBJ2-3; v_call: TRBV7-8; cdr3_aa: CASSLVVKATDTQYF; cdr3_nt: TGTGCCAGCAGCTTGGTTGTCAAAGCCACAGATACGCAGTATTTT
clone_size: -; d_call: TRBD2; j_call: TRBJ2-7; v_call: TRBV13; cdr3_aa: CASSPGWGGTGEQYF; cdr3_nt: TGTGCCAGCAGCCCCGGGTGGGGGGGAACGGGCGAGCAGTACTTC
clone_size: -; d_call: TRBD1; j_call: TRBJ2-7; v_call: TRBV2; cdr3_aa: CASRRGQVNYEQYF; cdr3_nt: TGCGCCAGCAGGAGGGGACAGGTTAACTACGAGCAGTACTTC
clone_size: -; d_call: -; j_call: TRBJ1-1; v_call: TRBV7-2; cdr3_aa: CASRLGDRLNTEAFF; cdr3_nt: TGTGCCAGCAGGCTAGGGGACCGCTTGAACACTGAAGCTTTCTTT
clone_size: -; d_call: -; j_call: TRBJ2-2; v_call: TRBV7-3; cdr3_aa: CASKRGPRTGELFF; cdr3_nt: TGTGCCAGCAAGCGAGGGCCGAGGACCGGGGAGCTGTTTTTT
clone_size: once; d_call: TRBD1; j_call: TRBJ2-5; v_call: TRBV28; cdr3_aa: CASSHRGRETQYF; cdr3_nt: TGTGCCAGCAGTCATAGGGGGCGCGAGACCCAGTACTTC
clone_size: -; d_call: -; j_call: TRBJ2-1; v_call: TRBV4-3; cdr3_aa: CASSQEPVEPTYNEQFF; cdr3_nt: TGCGCCAGCAGCCAAGAGCCGGTAGAACCAACCTACAATGAGCAGTTCTTC
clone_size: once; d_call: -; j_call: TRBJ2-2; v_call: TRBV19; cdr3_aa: CASLGRRGSGELFF; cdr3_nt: TGTGCCAGCTTAGGCCGCAGAGGGTCCGGGGAGCTGTTTTTT
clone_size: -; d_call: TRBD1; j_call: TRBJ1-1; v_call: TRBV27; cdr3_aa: CASSLDRWAQQAFF; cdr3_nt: TGTGCCAGCAGCCTGGACAGGTGGGCGCAACAAGCTTTCTTT
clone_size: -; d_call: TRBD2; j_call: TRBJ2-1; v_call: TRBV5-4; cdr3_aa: CASSSPTSGRAGNEQFF; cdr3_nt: TGTGCCAGCAGCTCTCCAACTAGCGGGAGGGCAGGAAATGAGCAGTTCTTC
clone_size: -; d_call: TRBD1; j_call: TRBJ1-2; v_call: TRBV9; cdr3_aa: CASSVGDRGFYGYTF; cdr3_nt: TGTGCCAGCAGCGTAGGAGACAGGGGATTCTATGGCTACACCTTC
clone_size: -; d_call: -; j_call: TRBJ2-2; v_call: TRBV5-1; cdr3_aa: CASTRGAVGTGELFF; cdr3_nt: TGCGCCAGCACCCGAGGGGCAGTTGGGACCGGGGAGCTGTTTTTT
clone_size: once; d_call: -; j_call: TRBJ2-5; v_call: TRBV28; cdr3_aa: CASSLGVGGVRETQYF; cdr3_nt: TGTGCCAGCAGTTTGGGTGTGGGGGGCGTCAGGGAGACCCAGTACTTC